A selection of T cell receptor beta chains follows, all from one sample in a study of T cells in localized non-small cell lung cancer. Sequencing used immunoSEQ multiplex PCR; TCRdb keeps in-frame clones, though not all of them. The sample lists 15,000 to 17,000 clones, 70% to 90% seen once, with 25% to 30% in the top ten. Here the sequenced sample was peripheral blood mononuclear cells, taken before any cancer treatment. These receptors came from a male donor aged 60 or over with stage II lung adenocarcinoma. CDR3s include the opening cysteine and the closing phenylalanine or tryptophan. A D gene is named only where the DNA matches it firmly. The size entry is marked missing in some rows and otherwise reads once, few, many or a size class.

>TRBJ1-1|.|TRBV5-4|.
CASSLDYSEAFF
TGTGCCAGCAGCTTGGATTATTCGGAAGCTTTCTTT
>TRBJ1-1|TRBD1|TRBV7-9|large
CASSLHDRGVRTEAFF
TGTGCCAGCAGCTTACACGACAGGGGTGTTAGAACTGAAGCTTTCTTT
>TRBJ2-4|TRBD1|TRBV27|.
CASSKGQGANIQYF
TGTGCCAGCAGCAAGGGACAGGGGGCAAACATTCAGTACTTC
>TRBJ2-5|TRBD2|TRBV5-1|.
CASSSSSGKETQYF
TGCGCCAGCAGCTCCTCTAGCGGGAAAGAGACCCAGTACTTC
>TRBJ1-1|.|TRBV6-1|.
CASTSGTQGGSAFF
TGTGCCAGCACGTCCGGGACACAGGGAGGGTCCGCTTTCTTT
>TRBJ2-7|.|TRBV2|.
CASSLRQGGHEQYF
TGTGCCAGCAGTCTGAGGCAGGGAGGCCACGAGCAGTACTTC
>TRBJ1-4|TRBD1|TRBV9|.
CASKGRGQEKLFF
TGTGCCAGCAAGGGCAGGGGGCAAGAAAAACTGTTTTTT
>TRBJ1-1|.|TRBV19|.
CASRLRHKGEVGNTEAFF
TGTGCCAGTAGACTCAGACATAAAGGGGAGGTAGGGAACACTGAAGCTTTCTTT
>TRBJ2-6|.|TRBV9|.
CASSPGTLGANVLTF
TGTGCCAGCAGCCCGGGAACCCTTGGGGCCAACGTCCTGACTTTC
>TRBJ2-7|TRBD2|TRBV5-1|once
CASSNQLAGPLEQYF
TGCGCCAGCAGCAACCAACTAGCGGGACCTCTCGAGCAGTACTTC
>TRBJ2-3|.|TRBV28|.
CATMPTGSTDTQYF
TGTGCCACCATGCCGACAGGCTCCACAGATACGCAGTATTTT
>TRBJ1-1|.|TRBV20-1|.
CSAVNTEAFF
TGCAGTGCTGTGAACACTGAAGCTTTCTTT
>TRBJ2-3|TRBD2|TRBV5-4|.
CASSPPGTSGRAFGDTQYF
TGTGCCAGCAGCCCCCCCGGGACTAGCGGGAGGGCCTTTGGAGATACGCAGTATTTT
>TRBJ1-2|.|TRBV28|.
CASSWGELLNYGYTF
TGTGCCAGCTCCTGGGGGGAGTTACTTAACTATGGCTACACCTTC
>TRBJ2-5|.|TRBV7-9|.
CASQWETQYF
TGTGCCAGCCAGTGGGAGACCCAGTACTTC
>TRBJ2-5|.|TRBV4-3|.
CASSQDRGETQYF
TGCGCCAGCAGCCAAGATCGAGGGGAGACCCAGTACTTC
>TRBJ1-3|.|TRBV7-9|.
CASSLTGRGNTIYF
TGTGCCAGCAGCCTTACAGGGCGTGGAAACACCATATATTTT
>TRBJ1-4|.|TRBV19|.
CASSMGRGFGEKLFF
TGTGCCAGTAGTATGGGGCGGGGATTTGGTGAAAAACTGTTTTTT
>TRBJ2-5|TRBD2|TRBV9|.
CASSSRGLAGGQETQYF
TGTGCCAGCAGCTCGCGGGGACTAGCGGGAGGCCAAGAGACCCAGTACTTC
>TRBJ2-3|.|TRBV4-1|few
CASSQVGNRFSTDTQYF
TGCGCCAGCAGCCAAGTAGGAAACAGATTTAGCACAGATACGCAGTATTTT
>TRBJ1-1|.|TRBV7-9|.
CASSPTGGGGVGTEAFF
TGTGCCAGCAGCCCTACAGGTGGAGGTGGGGTGGGGACTGAAGCTTTCTTT
>TRBJ2-3|TRBD2|TRBV16|.
CASSQPGRSSGSPADTQYF
TGTGCCAGCAGCCAACCGGGGCGGTCCAGCGGGAGCCCGGCAGATACGCAGTATTTT
>TRBJ2-1|.|TRBV11-2|.
CASSLVPYNEQFF
TGTGCCAGCAGCTTAGTACCATACAATGAGCAGTTCTTC
>TRBJ2-1|TRBD1|TRBV7-7|.
CASSHGTGKSNEQFF
TGTGCTAGCAGCCACGGGACAGGGAAATCCAATGAGCAGTTCTTC
>TRBJ2-1|.|TRBV5-4|.
CASSLAGREQFF
TGTGCCAGCAGCTTGGCGGGCCGGGAGCAGTTCTTC
>TRBJ1-1|TRBD1|TRBV28|.
CASSSGGNTEAFF
TGTGCCAGCAGTTCAGGGGGGAACACTGAAGCTTTCTTT
>TRBJ2-7|TRBD1|TRBV11-2|.
CASSLATGGYEQYF
TGTGCCAGCAGCTTAGCCACAGGGGGCTACGAGCAGTACTTC
>TRBJ1-6|.|TRBV6-1|.
CAIRGIMDSRLHF
TGTGCCATAAGGGGCATAATGGACAGTAGGCTCCACTTT
>TRBJ2-3|TRBD1|TRBV10-3|.
CAISNGGQGAADTQYF
TGTGCCATCAGTAACGGGGGACAGGGGGCCGCAGATACGCAGTATTTT
>TRBJ1-3|.|TRBV27|.
CASRGRTGGSGNTIYF
TGTGCCAGCAGGGGCCGTACAGGCGGGTCTGGAAACACCATATATTTT
>TRBJ2-1|.|TRBV30|.
CACRRYNEQFF
TGTGCCTGTAGACGGTACAATGAGCAGTTCTTC
>TRBJ2-7|.|TRBV5-4|.
CASSNPGTPGYEQYF
TGTGCCAGCTCGAACCCGGGGACCCCCGGCTACGAGCAGTACTTC
>TRBJ1-5|.|TRBV4-1|.
CASSQTWGAVQPQHF
TGCGCCAGCAGCCAAACCTGGGGGGCGGTTCAGCCCCAGCATTTT
>TRBJ1-5|.|TRBV4-3|.
CASSQELTVNQPQHF
TGCGCCAGCAGCCAAGAACTAACAGTCAATCAGCCCCAGCATTTT
>TRBJ2-1|TRBD2|TRBV29-1|.
CSVDSGRGGNEQFF
TGCAGCGTTGATAGCGGGAGAGGGGGAAATGAGCAGTTCTTC
>TRBJ1-5|.|TRBV10-3|.
CAIRADRNQPQHF
TGTGCCATCAGGGCCGACAGGAATCAGCCCCAGCATTTT
>TRBJ1-1|.|TRBV9|.
CASSVSPAQGTEAFF
TGTGCCAGCAGCGTATCGCCAGCCCAGGGCACTGAAGCTTTCTTT
>TRBJ2-1|.|TRBV4-3|.
CASSQDVSSSYNEQFF
TGCGCCAGCAGCCAAGATGTGTCGAGCTCCTACAATGAGCAGTTCTTC
>TRBJ1-1|.|TRBV7-3|few
CASSLTGEMNTEAFF
TGTGCCAGCAGCTTAACGGGGGAAATGAACACTGAAGCTTTCTTT
>TRBJ1-4|TRBD1|TRBV9|.
CASSAPGQEKLFF
TGTGCCAGCAGCGCCCCGGGACAGGAAAAACTGTTTTTT
>TRBJ2-7|TRBD1|TRBV5-1|once
CASSLEQTGREQYF
TGCGCCAGCAGCTTGGAGCAGACAGGGCGCGAGCAGTACTTC
>TRBJ2-5|.|TRBV9|.
CASSVGQGQETQYF
TGTGCCAGCAGCGTAGGGCAGGGTCAAGAGACCCAGTACTTC
>TRBJ2-7|.|TRBV6-1|.
CASSELRWGSYEQYF
TGTGCCAGCAGTGAATTGCGCTGGGGCTCCTACGAGCAGTACTTC